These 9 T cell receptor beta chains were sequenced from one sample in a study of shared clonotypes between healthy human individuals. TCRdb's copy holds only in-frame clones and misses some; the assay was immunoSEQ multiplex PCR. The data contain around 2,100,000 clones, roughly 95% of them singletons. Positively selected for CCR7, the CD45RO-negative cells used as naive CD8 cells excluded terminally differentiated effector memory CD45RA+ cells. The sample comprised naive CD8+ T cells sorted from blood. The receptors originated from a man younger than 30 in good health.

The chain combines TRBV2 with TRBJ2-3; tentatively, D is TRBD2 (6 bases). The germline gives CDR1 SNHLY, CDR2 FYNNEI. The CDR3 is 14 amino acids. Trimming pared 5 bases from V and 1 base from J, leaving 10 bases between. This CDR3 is CASSSGGGTDTQYF. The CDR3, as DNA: TGTGCCAGCAGTTCCGGAGGGGGCACAGATACGCAGTATTTT.

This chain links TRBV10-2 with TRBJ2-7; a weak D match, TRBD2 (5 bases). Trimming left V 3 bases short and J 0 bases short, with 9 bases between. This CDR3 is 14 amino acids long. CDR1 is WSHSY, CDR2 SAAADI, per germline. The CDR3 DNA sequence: TGCGCCAGCAGTGAACTAGTCAGCTCCTACGAGCAGTACTTC. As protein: CASSELVSSYEQYF.

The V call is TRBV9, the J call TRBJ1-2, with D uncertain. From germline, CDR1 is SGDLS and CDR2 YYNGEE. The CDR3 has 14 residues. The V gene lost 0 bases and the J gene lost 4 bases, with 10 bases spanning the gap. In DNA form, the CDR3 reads TGTGCCAGCAGCGTAGGGGTTGGTAGCTATGGCTACACCTTC. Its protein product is CASSVGVGSYGYTF.

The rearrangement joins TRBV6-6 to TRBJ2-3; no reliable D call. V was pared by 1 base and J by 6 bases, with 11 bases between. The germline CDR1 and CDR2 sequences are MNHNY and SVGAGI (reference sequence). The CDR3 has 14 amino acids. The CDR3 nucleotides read TGTGCCAGCAGTTACTTCTCTTCCCTCGATACGCAGTATTTT. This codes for CASSYFSSLDTQYF.

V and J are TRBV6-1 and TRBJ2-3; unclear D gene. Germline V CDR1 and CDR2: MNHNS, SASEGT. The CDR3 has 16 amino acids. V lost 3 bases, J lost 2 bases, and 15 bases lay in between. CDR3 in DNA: TGTGCCAGCAGTGATCAGACTCCCTCATTCACAGATACGCAGTATTTT. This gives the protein CASSDQTPSFTDTQYF.

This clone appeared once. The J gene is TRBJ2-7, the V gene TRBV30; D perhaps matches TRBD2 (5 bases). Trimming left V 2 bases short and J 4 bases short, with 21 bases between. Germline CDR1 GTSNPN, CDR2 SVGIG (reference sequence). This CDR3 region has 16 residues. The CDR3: CAWSPYQRRMGYEQYF. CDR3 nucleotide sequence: TGTGCCTGGAGTCCCTATCAACGGAGGATGGGATACGAGCAGTACTTC.

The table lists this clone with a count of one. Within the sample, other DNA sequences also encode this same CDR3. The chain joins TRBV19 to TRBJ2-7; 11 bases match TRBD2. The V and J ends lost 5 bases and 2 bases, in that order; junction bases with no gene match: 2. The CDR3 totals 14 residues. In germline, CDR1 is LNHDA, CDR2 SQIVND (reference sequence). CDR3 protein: CASSPTSGAYEQYF. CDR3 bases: TGTGCCAGTAGTCCGACTAGCGGGGCCTACGAGCAGTACTTC.

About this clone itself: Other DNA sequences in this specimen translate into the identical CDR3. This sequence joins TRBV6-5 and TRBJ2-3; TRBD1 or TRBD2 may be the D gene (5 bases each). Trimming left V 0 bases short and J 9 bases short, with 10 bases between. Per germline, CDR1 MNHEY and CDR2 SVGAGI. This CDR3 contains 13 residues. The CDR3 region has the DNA TGTGCCAGCAGTTACTCGCAGGGAGACACGCAGTATTTT. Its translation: CASSYSQGDTQYF.

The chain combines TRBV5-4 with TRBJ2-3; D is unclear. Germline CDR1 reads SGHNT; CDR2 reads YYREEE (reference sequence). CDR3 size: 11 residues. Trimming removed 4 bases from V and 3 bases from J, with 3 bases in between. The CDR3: CASSATDTQYF. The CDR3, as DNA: TGTGCCAGCAGCGCGACAGATACGCAGTATTTT.